The next 30 T cell receptor beta chains were all read from a single sample in a study of cytomegalovirus exposure and HLA in healthy donors. The PCR made use of 60 Vbeta and 13 Jbeta primers. Sequencing used immunoSEQ multiplex PCR; TCRdb keeps in-frame clones, though not all of them. The repertoire consists of about 210,000 clones, with 60% to 80% occurring once and the leading ten covering over 1.5%. Sequencing used PBMCs. The receptors come from a male donor in good health and CMV-seronegative.

The gene calls are TRBV28 and TRBJ1-1; D is ambiguous. CDR3 size: 13 residues. V lost 1 base and J 0 bases, leaving 3 bases between the germline ends. CDR1 MDHEN and CDR2 SYDVKM come from the germline V gene. The CDR3 DNA reads TGTGCCAGCAGTTTATTCATGAACACTGAAGCTTTCTTT. Translating gives CASSLFMNTEAFF.

In this sample, this clone turned up a few times. V is TRBV28 and J is TRBJ2-3, with 7 bases that match TRBD1. Looked up from germline, CDR1 is MDHEN and CDR2 is SYDVKM. This CDR3 contains 16 residues. V lost 4 bases and J lost 6; bases outside the gene matches: 13. CDR3 region: CASSWQFRTGGDTQYF. CDR3 sequence (DNA): TGTGCCAGCAGTTGGCAATTCCGGACAGGTGGGGATACGCAGTATTTT. Full variable domain (remainder filled in from reference TRBV28 and TRBJ2-3): DVKVTQSSRYLVKRTGEKVFLECVQDMDHENMFWYRQDPGLGLRLIYFSYDVKMKEKGDIPEGYSVSREKKERFSLILESASTNQTSMYLCASSWQFRTGGDTQYFGPGTRLTVL.

The V call is TRBV4-3, the J call TRBJ2-5; D remains ambiguous. The J call may be incorrect, as the DNA end agrees better with TRBJ2-7. CDR3 length equals 14 residues. In germline, CDR1 is LGHNA, CDR2 YSLEER. The CDR3, as DNA: TGCGCCAGCAGCCAAGAAGGAGACGCCTACGAGCAGTACTTC. Amino acid sequence: CASSQEGDAYEQYF.

The chain couples TRBV6-5 to TRBJ2-7; 9 nucleotides align to TRBD1. There are 14 residues in the CDR3. CDR1 is MNHEY and CDR2 is SVGAGI in the germline V gene. Losses at the gene ends were 4 bases for V and 4 bases for J; bases not matched to a gene: 5. The chain's CDR3 is CASSWDREGYEQYF. DNA of the CDR3: TGTGCCAGCAGTTGGGACAGGGAGGGGTACGAGCAGTACTTC.

The chain links TRBV18 to TRBJ2-1; D remains ambiguous. The CDR3 length is 12 residues. Germline CDR1 reads KGHSH; CDR2 reads LQKENI. Trimming left V 0 bases short and J 7 bases short, with 4 bases between. The CDR3 region has the DNA TGTGCCAGCTCACCACCCTCGAATGAGCAGTTCTTC. Translated, it gives CASSPPSNEQFF.

This clone was counted only a few times. The chain couples TRBV6-4 to TRBJ2-3; TRBD2 matches 10 bases. Germline CDR1 and CDR2: MRHNA and SNTAGT. J lost 5 bases, V lost 3 bases, and 5 bases had no gene match. The length of the CDR3 is 15 residues. The CDR3 region has the DNA TGTGCCAGCAGTGAAGAGCGGGGGGGCCAAGATACGCAGTATTTT. Translating it yields CASSEERGGQDTQYF.

The J gene is TRBJ1-4, the V gene TRBV6-4; unclear D gene. Germline V gives CDR1 MRHNA, CDR2 SNTAGT. Trimming removed 7 bases at V and 8 bases at J, with 5 bases between. This CDR3 spans 10 amino acids. In nucleotides, the CDR3 is TGTGCCAGCAAAGCAGAAAAACTGTTTTTT. Encoded protein: CASKAEKLFF.

The CDR3 region is CSVLTRGIEQYF. CDR3 coding DNA: TGCAGCGTTTTAACTAGGGGGATCGAGCAGTACTTC. The gene calls are TRBV29-1 and TRBJ2-7, with D possibly matching TRBD1 (6 bases). The CDR3 extends over 12 amino acids. Trimming stripped 5 bases from V and 6 bases from J, with 14 bases between. Germline assignment: CDR1 SQVTM and CDR2 ANQGSEA.

The gene calls are TRBV5-5 and TRBJ2-7; TRBD1 aligns across 9 bases. Per the germline V gene, CDR1 is SGHKS and CDR2 is YYEKEE (reference sequence). The CDR3 length is 15 residues. J lost 6 bases, V lost 3 bases, and 10 bases had no gene match. CDR3 region: CASSWARDREAEQYF. For the CDR3, the DNA is TGTGCCAGCAGCTGGGCCCGGGACAGGGAGGCCGAGCAGTACTTC.

The V gene is TRBV5-6, the J gene TRBJ1-1, with D possibly being TRBD1 (5 bases). The CDR3 is 12 residues long. V lost 4 bases and J lost 7, with 11 bases in between. CDR1 and CDR2 from the germline V gene are SGHDT and YYEEEE. Written as DNA, the CDR3 is TGTGCCAGCAGCCCGGGGGGACTTGAAGCTTTCTTT. Its protein is CASSPGGLEAFF.

This chain uses TRBV19 with TRBJ2-5; possible D gene TRBD2, 5 bases. V lost 3 bases to trimming and J lost 5 bases, with 13 bases between them. The CDR3 sequence is 14 residues long. Germline CDR1 is LNHDA and CDR2 is SQIVND (reference sequence). The CDR3 bases are TGTGCCAGTAGTATGTACGAGGGTTGGGAGACCCAGTACTTC. Protein product: CASSMYEGWETQYF.

The chain links TRBV5-4 to TRBJ2-1, with 8 bases aligning to TRBD2. After removal of 4 bases from V and 3 bases from J, the junction contained 9 bases not matched to a gene. There are 16 residues in the CDR3. Germline CDR1 SGHNT, CDR2 YYREEE (reference sequence). The CDR3 protein is CASSATRTSFYNEQFF. The CDR3 DNA reads as TGTGCCAGCAGCGCCACCAGGACTAGCTTCTACAATGAGCAGTTCTTC.

The chain has TRBV18 and TRBJ1-1; 7 nucleotides align to TRBD1. Looked up from germline, CDR1 is KGHSH and CDR2 is LQKENI. J gave up 0 bases and V 2 bases, and 3 bases lay outside the gene matches. The CDR3 runs to 15 residues. CDR3: CASSPNTGVNTEAFF. In DNA, the CDR3 is TGTGCCAGCTCACCAAATACAGGGGTGAACACTGAAGCTTTCTTT.

This clone was seen a single time. The chain couples TRBV10-3 to TRBJ1-1; D remains unclear. Germline V lookup: CDR1 ENHRY, CDR2 SYGVKD. The CDR3 runs to 12 residues. V shed 8 bases and J shed 4 bases, with 11 bases lying between them. CDR3 in amino acids: CAISGLSTEAFF. CDR3 in DNA: TGTGCCATCTCCGGGTTGAGCACTGAAGCTTTCTTT.

In its sample, this clone was seen a few times. The V gene is TRBV4-3, the J gene TRBJ2-7, with 7 bases aligning to TRBD1. The CDR3 sequence is 15 residues long. V gave up 2 bases and J gave up 0 bases; unmatched junction bases: 4. Germline CDR1 is LGHNA and CDR2 is YSLEER. CDR3 coding DNA: TGCGCCAGCAGCCAAATGGGACAGAGCTCCTACGAGCAGTACTTC. Encoded protein: CASSQMGQSSYEQYF.

This chain connects TRBV7-6 to TRBJ1-1; 7 bases align to TRBD1. Germline lookup yields CDR1 SGHVS and CDR2 FNYEAQ. V was clipped by 8 bases and J by 3 bases; unmatched bases: 9. CDR3 length equals 14 residues. The CDR3 spells CASQGRQGDTEAFF. The CDR3 DNA follows: TGTGCCAGCCAGGGGAGACAGGGTGACACTGAAGCTTTCTTT.

The rearrangement joins TRBV11-2 to TRBJ2-4, with TRBD2 as a possible D gene (7 bases). Germline values: CDR1 SGHAT, CDR2 FQNNGV. The CDR3 has 13 residues. Trimming stripped 3 bases from V and 6 bases from J, with 9 bases between. This CDR3 is CASSLGGGNIQYF. The CDR3 DNA follows: TGTGCCAGCAGCTTGGGAGGGGGAAACATTCAGTACTTC. The whole variable domain, remainder taken from reference TRBV11-2 and TRBJ2-4, is EAGVAQSPRYKIIEKRQSVAFWCNPISGHATLYWYQQILGQGPKLLIQFQNNGVVDDSQLPKDRFSAERLKGVDSTLKIQPAKLEDSAVYLCASSLGGGNIQYFGAGTRLSVL.

This clone was observed a single time. This chain connects TRBV7-2 to TRBJ2-7; 7 nucleotides agree with TRBD1. This CDR3 region has 15 residues. Germline CDR1 reads SGHTA; CDR2 reads FQGNSA. V dropped 4 bases and J dropped 3; count of bases not matched to a gene: 9. The CDR3 DNA reads TGTGCCAGCAGCTCAGCCAAGGGGGCTGTCTACGAGCAGTACTTC. It is translated as CASSSAKGAVYEQYF.

J is TRBJ2-1 and V is TRBV11-2; TRBD2 is a possible D gene (6 bases). The CDR3 totals 14 residues. V dropped 5 bases and J dropped 6 bases, with 14 bases sitting between them. CDR1 and CDR2 (germline): SGHAT, FQNNGV. The CDR3 loop reads CASSPNRRGNEQFF. DNA of the CDR3: TGTGCCAGCAGCCCCAACCGGCGGGGCAATGAGCAGTTCTTC. Complete variable domain (other parts from reference TRBV11-2 and TRBJ2-1): EAGVAQSPRYKIIEKRQSVAFWCNPISGHATLYWYQQILGQGPKLLIQFQNNGVVDDSQLPKDRFSAERLKGVDSTLKIQPAKLEDSAVYLCASSPNRRGNEQFFGPGTRLTVL.

V is TRBV30 and J is TRBJ1-6, with D possibly matching TRBD1 (6 bases). Germline CDR1 is GTSNPN and CDR2 is SVGIG (reference sequence). The CDR3 sequence is 15 residues long. V was clipped by 0 bases and J by 9 bases, with 15 bases between them. The CDR3 bases are TGTGCCTGGAGTGTACTTCCAGGGGAAGGTTCACCCCTCCACTTT. It yields the protein CAWSVLPGEGSPLHF.

Comments on this clone: The sample contains more than one DNA sequence encoding this CDR3. The CDR3, as DNA: TGTGCCAGCAGCTCTCCTATGACAGGCTCCTACGAGCAGTACTTC. Translated, it gives CASSSPMTGSYEQYF. The rearrangement uses TRBV7-8 and TRBJ2-7; TRBD1 is a possible D gene (6 bases). The ends were cut back, 4 bases at V and 0 bases at J, with 13 bases in the middle. The germline gives CDR1 SGHVS, CDR2 FQNEAQ. The CDR3 sequence is 15 residues long.

The chain couples TRBV28 to TRBJ1-1, with D uncertain. V shed 0 bases and J shed 4 bases, with 12 bases lying between them. CDR1 is MDHEN and CDR2 is SYDVKM in the germline V gene. CDR3 length: 15 amino acids. The CDR3 loop reads CASSLWGEGGTEAFF. For the CDR3, the DNA is TGTGCCAGCAGTTTATGGGGTGAAGGAGGCACTGAAGCTTTCTTT.

J is TRBJ2-5 and V is TRBV5-1; 8 positions match TRBD2. Germline V lookup: CDR1 SGHRS, CDR2 YFSETQ. The V and J ends lost 1 base and 3 bases, in that order; junction bases with no gene match: 5. CDR3 length equals 15 residues. The CDR3 nucleotides are TGCGCCAGCAGCTTGCAGAGTAGCGGGGAAGAGACCCAGTACTTC. Its protein is CASSLQSSGEETQYF.

This clone was seen a single time. The CDR3 spells CASSSGQGKISGANVLTF. In DNA form, the CDR3 reads TGCGCCAGCAGCTCCGGACAGGGCAAAATATCTGGGGCCAACGTCCTGACTTTC. The J gene is TRBJ2-6, the V gene TRBV5-1; TRBD1 matches at 8 bases. Germline CDR1 SGHRS, CDR2 YFSETQ. This CDR3 is built from 18 residues. Trimming removed 3 bases from V and 1 base from J; junction bases left unmatched: 9.

The rearrangement uses TRBV7-9 and TRBJ1-2; a possible D gene is TRBD1 (6 bases). V lost 8 bases to trimming and J lost 4 bases, with 14 bases between them. Looked up from germline, CDR1 is SEHNR and CDR2 is FQNEAQ (reference sequence). CDR3 length equals 13 residues. CDR3 sequence: CASSSGGTYGYTF. The CDR3 nucleotides read TGTGCCAGCTCTTCGGGGGGCACCTATGGCTACACCTTC.

This clone was recorded a few times. J is TRBJ2-1 and V is TRBV4-2; 9 nucleotides align to TRBD2. The CDR3 has 16 residues. The J segment lost 3 bases and the V segment lost 0 bases, leaving 3 bases of the junction unmatched. Germline CDR1 reads LGHNA; CDR2 reads YNFKEQ. This chain's CDR3 is CASSQEAGGVYNEQFF. The CDR3 DNA is TGTGCCAGCAGCCAAGAAGCGGGGGGCGTCTACAATGAGCAGTTCTTC.

This clone was recorded only once. Here the CDR3 DNA reads TGTGCCAGCAGCCTGGAGCGGGAGAATGGGGATGAGCAGTTCTTC. It codes for CASSLERENGDEQFF. This chain uses TRBV7-9 with TRBJ2-1, with 8 bases fitting TRBD2. The germline gives CDR1 SEHNR, CDR2 FQNEAQ (reference sequence). The CDR3 runs to 15 residues. J gave up 8 bases and V 5 bases, and 11 bases lay outside the gene matches.

The CDR3 coding sequence is TGCGCCAGCAGCCCCGGACAGGGTCCGCCCCAGCATTTT. Translation gives CASSPGQGPPQHF. J is TRBJ1-5 and V is TRBV5-1; 8 nucleotides match TRBD1. Germline V gives CDR1 SGHRS, CDR2 YFSETQ. The CDR3 consists of 13 residues. V dropped 4 bases and J dropped 9; count of bases not matched to a gene: 6.

V is TRBV10-3 and J is TRBJ2-5; 12 positions agree with TRBD1. This CDR3 spans 18 amino acids. Per the germline V gene, CDR1 is ENHRY and CDR2 is SYGVKD. Germline trimming cut 4 bases from V and 5 bases from J; bases unmatched to any gene: 14. This chain's CDR3 is CAISGGSGTGGAGETQYF. The CDR3 bases are TGTGCCATCAGTGGGGGCTCCGGGACAGGGGGCGCGGGGGAGACCCAGTACTTC.

This clone was seen more than once but under ten times. This sequence joins TRBV28 and TRBJ2-3, with TRBD2 matching over 7 bases. This CDR3 region has 14 residues. CDR1 is MDHEN, CDR2 SYDVKM, per germline. Trimming at V came to 5 bases and at J to 5 bases, leaving 7 bases not matched to a gene. The CDR3 DNA reads TGTGCCAGCAGTCGATGGGGGGGAGGAGATACGCAGTATTTT. Its protein product is CASSRWGGGDTQYF.